The clone carrying this T cell receptor beta chain was seen ten or more times. Antigen specificity is unknown. The source of the sample is a study of T cells in Graves' hyperthyroidism and ophthalmopathy. Points from the study as a whole: By a 13 V-J model, ophthalmopathy was set apart from stable hyperthyroidism. Blood also carried most thyroid clonotypes expanded above 0.001.

Germline V gives CDR1 GTSNPN, CDR2 SVGIG (reference sequence). The CDR3 spans 12 residues. Germline trimming cut 5 bases from V and 6 bases from J; bases unmatched to any gene: 6. In the ophthalmopathy cohort, Clinical Activity Score was at least 3, NOSPECS grade at least 4, and duration under 3 months. Diagnoses were established using clinical symptoms, serum thyroxine and TRAb, thyroid ultrasound and orbital computed tomography. Amplification of TCR beta CDR3 regions was performed using RNA transcripts as template. HTBI primers were used for first-round RT-PCR of the TCR CDR3. From the multiplex PCR reads, TCRdb called clonotypes with MiXCR, one entry per CDR3 protein. The sample yields hundreds of thousands of distinct CDR3 sequences, approximately 20% seen once.

Sample: blood. The chain employs TRBV30 and TRBJ2-5; 7 nucleotides match TRBD2. This receptor was taken from a young man with Graves' ophthalmopathy. CDR3 nucleotide sequence: TGTGCCTGGGGGAGCGGGATTCAGACCCAGTACTTC. Translation: CAWGSGIQTQYF.